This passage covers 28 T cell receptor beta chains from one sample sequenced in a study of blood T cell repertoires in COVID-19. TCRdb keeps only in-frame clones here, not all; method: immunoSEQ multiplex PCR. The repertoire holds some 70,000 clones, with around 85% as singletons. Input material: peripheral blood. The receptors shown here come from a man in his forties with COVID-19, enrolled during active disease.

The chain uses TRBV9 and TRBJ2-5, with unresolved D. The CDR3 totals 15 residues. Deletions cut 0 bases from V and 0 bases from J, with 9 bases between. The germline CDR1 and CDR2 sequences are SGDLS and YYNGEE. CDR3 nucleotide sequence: TGTGCCAGCAGCGTAGCTATAAGCAACCAAGAGACCCAGTACTTC. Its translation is CASSVAISNQETQYF.

CDR3: CASSIGAVYPEAFF. For the CDR3, the DNA is TGTGCCAGTAGTATAGGGGCCGTCTACCCTGAAGCTTTCTTT. V usage is TRBV19 and J usage is TRBJ1-1; D ambiguous. Trimming shortened V by 1 base and J by 6 bases, and 12 bases separated the two germline ends. This CDR3 spans 14 amino acids. Germline assignment: CDR1 LNHDA and CDR2 SQIVND (reference sequence).

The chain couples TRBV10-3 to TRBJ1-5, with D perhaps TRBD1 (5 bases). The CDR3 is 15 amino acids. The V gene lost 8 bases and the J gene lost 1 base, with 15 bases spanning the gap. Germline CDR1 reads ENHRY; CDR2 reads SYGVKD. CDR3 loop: CAIGPQGGSNQPQHF. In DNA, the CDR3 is TGTGCCATCGGCCCGCAGGGTGGAAGCAATCAGCCCCAGCATTTT.

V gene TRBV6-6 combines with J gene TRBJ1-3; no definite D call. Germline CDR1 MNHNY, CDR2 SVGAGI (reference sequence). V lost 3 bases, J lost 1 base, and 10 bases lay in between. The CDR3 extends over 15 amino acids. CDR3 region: CASSYSRVSGNTIYF. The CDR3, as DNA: TGTGCCAGCAGTTATTCGCGTGTATCTGGAAACACCATATATTTT.

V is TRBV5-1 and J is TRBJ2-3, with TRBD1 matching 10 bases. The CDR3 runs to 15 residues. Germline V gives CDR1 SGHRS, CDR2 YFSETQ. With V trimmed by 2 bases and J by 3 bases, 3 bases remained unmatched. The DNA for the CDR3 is TGCGCCAGCAGCTTAGGACAGGGGGAAACAGATACGCAGTATTTT. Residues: CASSLGQGETDTQYF.

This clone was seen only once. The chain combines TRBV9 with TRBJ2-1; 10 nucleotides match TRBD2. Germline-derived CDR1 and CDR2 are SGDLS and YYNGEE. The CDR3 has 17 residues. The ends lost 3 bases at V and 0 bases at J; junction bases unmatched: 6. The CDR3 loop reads CASSETLAGSSYNEQFF. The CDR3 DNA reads TGTGCCAGCAGCGAAACACTAGCGGGGAGCTCCTACAATGAGCAGTTCTTC.

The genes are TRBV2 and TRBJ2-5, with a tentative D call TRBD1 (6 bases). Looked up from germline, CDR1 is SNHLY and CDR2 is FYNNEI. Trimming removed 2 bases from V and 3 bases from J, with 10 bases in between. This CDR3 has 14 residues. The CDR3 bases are TGTGCCAGCAGTGAACGTACAGGGAAAGAGACCCAGTACTTC. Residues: CASSERTGKETQYF.

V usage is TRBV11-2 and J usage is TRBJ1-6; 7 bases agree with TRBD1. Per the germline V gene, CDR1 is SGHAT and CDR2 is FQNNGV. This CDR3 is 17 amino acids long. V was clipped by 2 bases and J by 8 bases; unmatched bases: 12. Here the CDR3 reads CASSLHSTGTVHSPLHF. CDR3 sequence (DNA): TGTGCCAGCAGCTTACATTCAACCGGGACAGTTCATTCACCCCTCCACTTT.

Here the CDR3 reads CAPHRDTRNSYEQYF. CDR3 coding DNA: TGTGCCCCCCACCGGGACACCCGAAATTCCTACGAGCAGTACTTC. The rearrangement links TRBV24-1 to TRBJ2-7; the D gene is possibly TRBD1 (6 bases). This CDR3 is 15 amino acids long. V was trimmed by 12 bases and J by 1 base, leaving 21 bases between them. Germline CDR1 is KGHDR and CDR2 is SFDVKD.

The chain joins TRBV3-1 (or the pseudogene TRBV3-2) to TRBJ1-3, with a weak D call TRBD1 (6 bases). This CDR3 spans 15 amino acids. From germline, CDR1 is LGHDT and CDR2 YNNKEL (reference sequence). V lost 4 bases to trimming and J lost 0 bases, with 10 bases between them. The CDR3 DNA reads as TGTGCCAGCAGCCCCGACAGGAGCTCTGGAAACACCATATATTTT. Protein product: CASSPDRSSGNTIYF.

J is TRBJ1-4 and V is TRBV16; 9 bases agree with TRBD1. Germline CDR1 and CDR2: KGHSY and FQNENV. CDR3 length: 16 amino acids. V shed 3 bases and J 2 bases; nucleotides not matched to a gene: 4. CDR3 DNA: TGTGCCAGCAGCCAGGAAACAGGGGGCACTAATGAAAAACTGTTTTTT. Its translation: CASSQETGGTNEKLFF.

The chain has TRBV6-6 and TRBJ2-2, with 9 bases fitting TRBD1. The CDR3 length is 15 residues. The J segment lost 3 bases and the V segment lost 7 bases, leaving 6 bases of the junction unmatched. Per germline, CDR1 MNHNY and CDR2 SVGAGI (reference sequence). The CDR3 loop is CASNGQGRDTGELFF. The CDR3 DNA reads TGTGCCAGCAATGGACAGGGGAGGGACACCGGGGAGCTGTTTTTT.

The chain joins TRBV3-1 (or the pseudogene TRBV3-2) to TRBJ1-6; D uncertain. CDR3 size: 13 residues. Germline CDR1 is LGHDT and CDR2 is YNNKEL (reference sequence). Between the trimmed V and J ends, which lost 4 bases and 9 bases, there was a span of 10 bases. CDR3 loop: CASSREEGSPLHF. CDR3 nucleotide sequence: TGTGCCAGCAGCCGGGAAGAGGGTTCACCCCTCCACTTT.

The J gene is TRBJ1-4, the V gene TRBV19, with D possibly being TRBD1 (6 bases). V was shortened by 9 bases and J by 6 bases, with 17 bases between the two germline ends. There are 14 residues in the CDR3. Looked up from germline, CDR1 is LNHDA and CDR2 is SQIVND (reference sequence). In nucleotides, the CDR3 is TGTGCCAGCCAAGGCATACAGGGAGATGAAAAACTGTTTTTT. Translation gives CASQGIQGDEKLFF.

The CDR3 is CASSSRTGLGTQYF. The DNA for the CDR3 is TGTGCCAGCAGTTCCCGGACAGGGTTAGGGACCCAGTACTTC. The V gene is TRBV28, the J gene TRBJ2-5; 8 nucleotides match TRBD1. Unmatched junction bases numbered 8, after V lost 4 bases and J lost 7 bases. CDR1 MDHEN and CDR2 SYDVKM come from the germline V gene. The length of the CDR3 is 14 residues.

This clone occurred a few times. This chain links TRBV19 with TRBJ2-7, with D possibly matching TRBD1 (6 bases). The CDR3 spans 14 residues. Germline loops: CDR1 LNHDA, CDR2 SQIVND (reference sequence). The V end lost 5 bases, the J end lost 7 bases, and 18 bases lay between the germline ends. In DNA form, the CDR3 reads TGTGCCAGTAGTGGGCTACAGGGTCTTCGGGAGCAGTACTTC. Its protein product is CASSGLQGLREQYF.

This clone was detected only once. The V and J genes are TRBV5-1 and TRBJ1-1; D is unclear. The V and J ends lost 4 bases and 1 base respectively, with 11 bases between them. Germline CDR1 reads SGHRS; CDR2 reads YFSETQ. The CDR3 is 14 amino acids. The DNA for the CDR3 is TGCGCCAGCAGCAGCATCCCCGCGAACACTGAAGCTTTCTTT. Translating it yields CASSSIPANTEAFF.

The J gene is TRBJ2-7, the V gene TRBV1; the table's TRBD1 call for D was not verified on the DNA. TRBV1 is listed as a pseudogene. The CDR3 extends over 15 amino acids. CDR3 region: CTSSQVSGQGYEQYF. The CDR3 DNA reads TGCACCAGCAGCCAAGTTTCAGGACAGGGGTACGAGCAGTACTTC.

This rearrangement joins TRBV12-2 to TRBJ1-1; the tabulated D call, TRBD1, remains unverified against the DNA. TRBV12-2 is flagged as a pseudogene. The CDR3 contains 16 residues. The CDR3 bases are TGTGCAAGTCGTCTCCCCCTCGACAGGGGGAGAACTGAAGCTTTCTTT. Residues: CASRLPLDRGRTEAFF.

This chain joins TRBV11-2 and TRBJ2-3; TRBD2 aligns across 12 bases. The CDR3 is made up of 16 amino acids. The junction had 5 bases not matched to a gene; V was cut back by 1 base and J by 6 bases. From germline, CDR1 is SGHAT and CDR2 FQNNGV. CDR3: CASSLGPSGGADTQYF. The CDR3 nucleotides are TGTGCCAGCAGCTTAGGTCCTAGCGGGGGGGCTGATACGCAGTATTTT.

The CDR3 loop reads CAISESNPTGYGGYTF. Written as DNA, the CDR3 is TGTGCCATCAGTGAGTCGAACCCGACAGGGTACGGTGGCTACACCTTC. This chain uses TRBV10-3 with TRBJ1-2; 7 nucleotides match TRBD1. Germline values: CDR1 ENHRY, CDR2 SYGVKD. J was trimmed by 7 bases and V by 0 bases; bases with no gene match: 11. The CDR3 is 16 residues long.

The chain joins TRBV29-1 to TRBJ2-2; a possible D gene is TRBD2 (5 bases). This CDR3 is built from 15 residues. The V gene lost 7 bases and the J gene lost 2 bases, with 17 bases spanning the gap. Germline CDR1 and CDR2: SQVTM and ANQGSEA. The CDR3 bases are TGCAGCGGCCGAGTAGCGCCCGGAAACACCGGGGAGCTGTTTTTT. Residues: CSGRVAPGNTGELFF.

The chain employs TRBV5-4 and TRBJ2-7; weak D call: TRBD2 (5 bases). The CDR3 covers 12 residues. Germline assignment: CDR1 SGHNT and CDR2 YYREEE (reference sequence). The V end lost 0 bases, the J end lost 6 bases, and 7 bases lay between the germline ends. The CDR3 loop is CASSLAGGEQYF. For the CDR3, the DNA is TGTGCCAGCAGCTTGGCAGGAGGCGAGCAGTACTTC. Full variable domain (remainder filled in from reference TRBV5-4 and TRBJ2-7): ETGVTQSPTHLIKTRGQQVTLRCSSQSGHNTVSWYQQALGQGPQFIFQYYREEENGRGNFPPRFSGLQFPNYSSELNVNALELDDSALYLCASSLAGGEQYFGPGTRLTVT.

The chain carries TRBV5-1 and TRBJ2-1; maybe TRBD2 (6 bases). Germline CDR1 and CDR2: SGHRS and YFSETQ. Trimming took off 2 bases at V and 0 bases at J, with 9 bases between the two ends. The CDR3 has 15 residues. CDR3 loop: CASSFSGSSYNEQFF. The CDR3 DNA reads TGCGCCAGCAGCTTTTCCGGGAGCTCCTACAATGAGCAGTTCTTC.

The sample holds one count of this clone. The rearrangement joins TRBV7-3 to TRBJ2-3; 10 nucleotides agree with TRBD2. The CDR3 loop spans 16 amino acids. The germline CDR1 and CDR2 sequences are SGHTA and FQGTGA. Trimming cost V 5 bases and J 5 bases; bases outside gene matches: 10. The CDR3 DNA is TGTGCCAGCAGCGCCCCTCTAGCGGGGGTGGAAGATACGCAGTATTTT. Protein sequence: CASSAPLAGVEDTQYF. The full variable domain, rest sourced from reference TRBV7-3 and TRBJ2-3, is GAGVSQTPSNKVTEKGKYVELRCDPISGHTALYWYRQSLGQGPEFLIYFQGTGAADDSGLPNDRFFAVRPEGSVSTLKIQRTERGDSAVYLCASSAPLAGVEDTQYFGPGTRLTVL.

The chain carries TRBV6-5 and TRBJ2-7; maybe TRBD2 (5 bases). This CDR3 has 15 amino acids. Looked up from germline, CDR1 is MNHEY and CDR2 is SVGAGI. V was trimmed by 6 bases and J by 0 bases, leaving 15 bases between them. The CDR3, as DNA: TGTGCCAGCAGAACCGGGATAGCAAGCTCCTACGAGCAGTACTTC. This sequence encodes CASRTGIASSYEQYF.

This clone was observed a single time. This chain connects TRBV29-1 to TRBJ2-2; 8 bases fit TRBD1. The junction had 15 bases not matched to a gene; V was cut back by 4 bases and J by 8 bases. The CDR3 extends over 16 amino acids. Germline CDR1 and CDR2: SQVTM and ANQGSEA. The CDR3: CSVVGRRAGGIGELFF. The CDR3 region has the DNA TGCAGCGTTGTTGGTAGAAGAGCAGGGGGCATAGGGGAGCTGTTTTTT.

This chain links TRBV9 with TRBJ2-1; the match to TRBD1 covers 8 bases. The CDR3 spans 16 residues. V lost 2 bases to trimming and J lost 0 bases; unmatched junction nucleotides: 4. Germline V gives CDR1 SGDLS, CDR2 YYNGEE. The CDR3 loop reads CASSVLTGGSYNEQFF. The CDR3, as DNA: TGTGCCAGCAGCGTCCTTACAGGGGGCTCCTACAATGAGCAGTTCTTC. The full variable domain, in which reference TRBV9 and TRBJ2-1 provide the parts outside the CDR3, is DSGVTQTPKHLITATGQRVTLRCSPRSGDLSVYWYQQSLDQGLQFLIQYYNGEERAKGNILERFSAQQFPDLHSELNLSSLELGDSALYFCASSVLTGGSYNEQFFGPGTRLTVL.